Listed below are T cell receptor beta chains from one sample, sequenced in a study of vaccination and CD4 T cells after COVID-19. TCRdb re-derived calls from the PCR reads in MiXCR, one entry per CDR3 protein. The repertoire consists of 3,000 to 4,000 distinct CDR3 sequences, with around two thirds occurring once and the leading ten covering 30% to 35%. The antigens of these receptors remain unknown. The sequenced sample consisted of CD4+ T cells from blood, cultured in vitro. The receptor set was obtained from a human donor who had recovered from COVID-19. Both conserved end residues are part of each CDR3.

CDR3 length,V gene,J gene,CDR3 protein
13,TRBV4-3,TRBJ2-3,CASSQDRTDTQYF
13,TRBV29-1,TRBJ1-2,CSVGGGGNYGYTF
14,TRBV10-1,TRBJ1-2,CASSEYTAGYGYTF
15,TRBV7-6,TRBJ1-3,CASSSQQGSGNTIYF
14,TRBV10-1,TRBJ1-1,CASSESGGNTEAFF
15,TRBV10-3,TRBJ1-2,CATTEGDRGFNRYTF
16,TRBV21-1,TRBJ1-1,CASKGLRDRSYTEAFF
16,TRBV7-2,TRBJ2-3,CASSLVGGLVSDTQYF
14,TRBV19,TRBJ2-3,CASSPTTSTDTQYF
13,TRBV12-3/TRBV12-4,TRBJ1-5,CASSLRQGQPQHF
14,TRBV7-2,TRBJ2-3,CASSQDRAGGTQYF
13,TRBV6-2/TRBV6-3,TRBJ1-1,CASRTGPNTEAFF
15,TRBV6-2/TRBV6-3,TRBJ2-1,CASSFLAGSINEQFF
12,TRBV20-1,TRBJ1-1,CSAHSKNTEAFF
14,TRBV20-1,TRBJ1-4,CSARGDGGNEKLFF
14,TRBV25-1,TRBJ1-2,CASSEYDTLYGYTF
14,TRBV6-1,TRBJ1-1,CASSQGDLNTEAFF
16,TRBV18,TRBJ1-6,CASSSYGTPNNSPLHF
16,TRBV7-9,TRBJ1-1,CASSLRQSRRTTEAFF
15,TRBV4-2,TRBJ1-2,CASSQERGQGDGYTF
17,TRBV6-5,TRBJ1-4,CASSYSIIGGVGEKLFF
15,TRBV5-6,TRBJ1-6,CASSLSPTDNSPLHF
14,TRBV6-1,TRBJ1-2,CASSSQGQNYGYTF
17,TRBV6-1,TRBJ1-2,CASRHQTGTGGAGGYTF
15,TRBV27,TRBJ2-5,CASSSLAGGLKTQYF
16,TRBV12-3/TRBV12-4,TRBJ2-3,CASSRLAGGHTDTQYF
14,TRBV28,TRBJ1-1,CASSSPTGTGLAFF
16,TRBV27,TRBJ1-1,CASRIQGGKRNTEAFF
15,TRBV6-1,TRBJ2-3,CASGTLMGSTDTQYF
16,TRBV19,TRBJ1-1,CASSPPGGSGSGEAFF
13,TRBV20-1,TRBJ1-2,CSASEETAYGYTF
14,TRBV19,TRBJ1-1,CASSIGYGITEAFF
15,TRBV20-1,TRBJ1-6,CSAKATGQRNSPLHF
14,TRBV7-2,TRBJ2-5,CASSEERARETQYF
14,TRBV6-1,TRBJ1-5,CASSEQYSNQPQHF
14,TRBV10-3,TRBJ2-7,CAISEGAFIYEQYF